This T cell receptor beta chain came from a study of blood T cell repertoires in COVID-19. This clone has just a few counts. TCRdb's copy holds only in-frame clones and misses some; the assay was immunoSEQ multiplex PCR. Of about 160,000 clones listed, 80% are singletons. Participant-given clinical history determined each cohort assignment. What the recovered Cohort 3 donors had was two negative PCRs, clearance, or symptom resolution. The CDR3 is 14 residues long. The sequence came from a woman aged 60-75 years who had recovered from COVID-19. V gene TRBV12-2 combines with J gene TRBJ1-1; the table's D call, TRBD1, was not checked against the DNA. TRBV12-2 represents a pseudogene. Sequencing was carried out using PBMCs or T cells enriched from blood (not recorded which). The CDR3 loop reads CASRAGGRDTEAFF. Here the CDR3 DNA reads TGTGCAAGTCGGGCAGGGGGCAGGGACACTGAAGCTTTCTTT.